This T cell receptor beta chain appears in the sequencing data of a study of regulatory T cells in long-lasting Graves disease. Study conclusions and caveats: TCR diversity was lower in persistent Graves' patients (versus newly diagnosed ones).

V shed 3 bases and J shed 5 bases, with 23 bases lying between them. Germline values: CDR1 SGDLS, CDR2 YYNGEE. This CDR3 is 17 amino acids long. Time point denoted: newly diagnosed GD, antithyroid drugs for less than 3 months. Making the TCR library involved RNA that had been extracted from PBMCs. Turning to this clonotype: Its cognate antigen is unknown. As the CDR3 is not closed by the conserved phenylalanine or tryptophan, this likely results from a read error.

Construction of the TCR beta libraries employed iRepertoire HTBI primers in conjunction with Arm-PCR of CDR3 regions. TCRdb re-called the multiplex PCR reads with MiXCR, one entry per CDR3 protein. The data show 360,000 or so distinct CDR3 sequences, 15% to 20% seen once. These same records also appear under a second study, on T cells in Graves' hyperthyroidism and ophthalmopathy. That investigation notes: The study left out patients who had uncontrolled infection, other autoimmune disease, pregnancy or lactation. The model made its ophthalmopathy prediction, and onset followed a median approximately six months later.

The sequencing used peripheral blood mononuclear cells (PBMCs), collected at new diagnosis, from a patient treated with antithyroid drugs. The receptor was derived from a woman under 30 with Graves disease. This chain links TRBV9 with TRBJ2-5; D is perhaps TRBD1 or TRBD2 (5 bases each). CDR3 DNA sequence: TGTGCCAGCAGCGGACCTGTATGGGACCAAGCAGGGGAGACCCAGTACCTC. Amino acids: CASSGPVWDQAGETQYL.